The 10 T cell receptor beta chains presented below share a single source sample, sequenced in a study of vaccination and CD4 T cells after COVID-19. The Oncomine TCR Beta short-read assay generated sequence data from the DNA of cultured CD4+ T cells. TCRdb passed the PCR reads through MiXCR, listing each CDR3 protein once. The table records about 17,000 distinct CDR3 sequences, approximately 50% of them present only once. The treatment was: roughly 11-day PBMC culture with coronavirus spike peptide pools or control peptides (ViraFEST assay). Antigens of these TCRs are unknown. Sequencing was performed on CD4+ T cells from blood, cultured in vitro. These receptors were collected from a human donor who had recovered from COVID-19.

This chain joins TRBV5-4 and TRBJ2-5; 9 nucleotides line up with TRBD2. The CDR3 consists of 17 residues. Germline CDR1 SGHNT, CDR2 YYREEE (reference sequence). V was pared by 0 bases and J by 5 bases, with 11 bases of the junction left unmatched. Here the CDR3 reads CASSLAGAGGARETQYF. For the CDR3, the DNA is TGTGCCAGCAGCTTGGCCGGCGCGGGAGGGGCTAGGGAGACCCAGTACTTC.

The chain joins TRBV6-5 to TRBJ2-7; weak D call: TRBD1 (5 bases). Per germline, CDR1 MNHEY and CDR2 SVGAGI. The CDR3 is 15 amino acids. V gave up 2 bases and J gave up 6 bases, with 17 bases separating them. CDR3 in DNA: TGTGCCAGCAGTTACAGGTACAGGTCCTATAGCGAGCAGTACTTC. It translates to CASSYRYRSYSEQYF.

The chain carries TRBV27 and TRBJ2-7; 10 bases align to TRBD2. Germline values: CDR1 MNHEY, CDR2 SMNVEV (reference sequence). The V segment lost 6 bases and the J segment 0 bases; nucleotides outside the gene matches: 2. This CDR3 contains 14 residues. The DNA for the CDR3 is TGTGCCAGCAGACTAGCGGGACCCTCCTACGAGCAGTACTTC. Translating it yields CASRLAGPSYEQYF.

This chain links TRBV29-1 with TRBJ2-5; D not certain. V lost 3 bases and J lost 2, with 7 bases in between. Germline assignment: CDR1 SQVTM and CDR2 ANQGSEA. The CDR3 has 12 amino acids. The CDR3 sequence is CSVDRSQETQYF. The CDR3 DNA is TGCAGCGTTGATCGCAGTCAAGAGACCCAGTACTTC.

The J gene is TRBJ2-7, the V gene TRBV6-2 or TRBV6-3, with 8 bases matching TRBD1. The CDR3 is made up of 14 amino acids. CDR1 is MNHEY and CDR2 is SVGEGT in the germline V gene. The V segment lost 10 bases and the J segment 3 bases; nucleotides outside the gene matches: 11. The DNA of the CDR3 is TGTGCCACCCGGGCCCGGGACAGGCGCTACGAGCAGTACTTC. This translates into CATRARDRRYEQYF.

The DNA of the CDR3 is TGTGCCAGCAGCTCGGGACTAGCGGGAGTGGATACGCAGTATTTT. Encoded protein: CASSSGLAGVDTQYF. The chain carries TRBV7-3 and TRBJ2-3; 14 bases fit TRBD2. The CDR3 runs 15 residues. V lost 4 bases to trimming and J lost 6 bases; unmatched junction nucleotides: 3. Per germline, CDR1 SGHTA and CDR2 FQGTGA. Drawing the rest from reference TRBV7-3 and TRBJ2-3, the complete variable domain is GAGVSQTPSNKVTEKGKYVELRCDPISGHTALYWYRQSLGQGPEFLIYFQGTGAADDSGLPNDRFFAVRPEGSVSTLKIQRTERGDSAVYLCASSSGLAGVDTQYFGPGTRLTVL.

Details on this clonotype: Because the CDR3 is missing its conserved closing phenylalanine or tryptophan, this is likely a read error. This chain uses TRBV4-3 with TRBJ2-5, with a weak D call TRBD1 (6 bases). Germline CDR1 is LGHNA and CDR2 is YSLEER. V was trimmed by 0 bases and J by 5 bases, leaving 13 bases between them. CDR3 length: 15 amino acids. The CDR3 sequence: CASSQDQHGGETQYI. The CDR3 nucleotides read TGCGCCAGCAGCCAAGATCAGCATGGGGGCGAGACCCAGTACATC.

The rearrangement uses TRBV6-2 or TRBV6-3 and TRBJ1-1, with 9 bases aligning to TRBD1. The CDR3 contains 15 residues. Germline loops: CDR1 MNHEY, CDR2 SVGEGT. The V segment lost 4 bases and the J segment 4 bases; nucleotides outside the gene matches: 7. The CDR3 protein is CASSWRQGGVTEAFF. The DNA of the CDR3 is TGTGCCAGCAGTTGGCGACAGGGGGGGGTCACTGAAGCTTTCTTT.

The chain links TRBV7-9 to TRBJ2-5; D unclear. Germline V gives CDR1 SEHNR, CDR2 FQNEAQ (reference sequence). The CDR3 has 17 residues. Trimming pared 0 bases from V and 0 bases from J, leaving 14 bases between. The CDR3 is CASSLARRDRYQETQYF. The CDR3 DNA reads as TGTGCCAGCAGCTTAGCGCGTAGGGATCGGTACCAAGAGACCCAGTACTTC.

This clonotype was seen more than once but under ten times. This chain joins TRBV6-1 and TRBJ1-1; possibly TRBD1 for D (5 bases). Germline-derived CDR1 and CDR2 are MNHNS and SASEGT. CDR3 length equals 14 residues. Trimming stripped 4 bases from V and 5 bases from J, with 14 bases between. CDR3: CASSVQGRGTEAFF. As DNA, the CDR3 is TGTGCCAGCAGTGTGCAGGGTCGGGGGACTGAAGCTTTCTTT.